This T cell receptor (beta chain) was identified during a study of control samples from healthy donors and cancer patients (TCRdb year 2020). As concerns this clone: Its cognate antigen has yet to be identified. No clone much larger than this one lies a single base away; base qualities are absent.

Library creation used the immunoSEQ multiplex PCR assay. TCRdb's version of the immuneACCESS table is confined to in-frame rearrangements and falls short of the full clone set. An unresolved V gene accounts for under half of the shortfall where checked; the remainder is of unknown origin. Across this sample there are 100,000 to 130,000 clones, with 82% seen only once. Of the sample, roughly 6.5% is held by the ten largest clones. Taken from the germline V gene (reference sequence), the CDR1 and CDR2 loops are LGHDT and YNNKEL. The CDR3 spans 17 residues, from the cysteine through the phenylalanine. Only the CDR3 DNA stays, 51 bases, in frame from base 1. V lost 4 bases and J lost 0 bases, and the count of bases not matched to a germline gene is 11.

Rearrangement joined TRBV3-1 (or the pseudogene TRBV3-2) to TRBJ1-1, with 7 bases aligning to TRBD1. The receptor was derived from a man between 18 and 35 years old in good health. Sequencing used blood. The CDR3 protein is CASSPYLTGALNTEAFF. The sequenced DNA is TGTGCCAGCAGCCCGTACCTTACAGGGGCCCTGAACACTGAAGCTTTCTTT.